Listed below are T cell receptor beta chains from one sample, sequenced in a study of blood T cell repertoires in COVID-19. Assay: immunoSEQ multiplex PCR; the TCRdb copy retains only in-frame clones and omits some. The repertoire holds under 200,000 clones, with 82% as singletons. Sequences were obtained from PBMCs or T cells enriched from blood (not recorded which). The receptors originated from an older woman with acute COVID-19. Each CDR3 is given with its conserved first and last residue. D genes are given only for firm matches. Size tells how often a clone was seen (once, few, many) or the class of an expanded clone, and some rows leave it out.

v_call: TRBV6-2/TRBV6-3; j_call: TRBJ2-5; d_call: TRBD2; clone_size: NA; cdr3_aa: CASSQARLAVRETQYF; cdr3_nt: TGTGCCAGCAGCCAAGCTCGACTAGCGGTCCGGGAGACCCAGTACTTC
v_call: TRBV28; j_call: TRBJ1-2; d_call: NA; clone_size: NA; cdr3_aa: CASSFSGNYGYTF; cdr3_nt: TGTGCCAGCAGTTTCTCGGGTAACTATGGCTACACTTTC
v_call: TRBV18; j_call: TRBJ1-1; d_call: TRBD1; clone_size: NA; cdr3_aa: CASSPPGQGASEAFF; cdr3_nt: TGTGCCAGCTCACCCCCGGGACAGGGGGCTTCTGAAGCTTTCTTT
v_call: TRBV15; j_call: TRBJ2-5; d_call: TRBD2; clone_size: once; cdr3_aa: CATSRALAGQETQYF; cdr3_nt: TGTGCCACCAGCAGAGCACTAGCGGGGCAAGAGACCCAGTACTTC
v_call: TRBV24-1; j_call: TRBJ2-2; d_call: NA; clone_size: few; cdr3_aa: CATSDLRRLGTGELFF; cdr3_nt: TGTGCCACCAGTGATTTGCGGAGGTTAGGGACCGGGGAGCTGTTTTTT
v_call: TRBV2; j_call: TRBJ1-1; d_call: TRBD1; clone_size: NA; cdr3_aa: CASRDPWGTGVEGAFF; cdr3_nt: TGTGCCAGCAGGGACCCGTGGGGGACAGGCGTAGAGGGGGCTTTCTTT
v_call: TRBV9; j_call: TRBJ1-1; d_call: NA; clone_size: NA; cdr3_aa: CASSRQEFMNTEAFF; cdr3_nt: TGTGCCAGCAGTAGACAGGAGTTTATGAACACTGAAGCTTTCTTT
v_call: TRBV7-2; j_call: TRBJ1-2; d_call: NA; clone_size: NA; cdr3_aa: CASSPSSPNYGYTF; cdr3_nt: TGTGCCAGCAGCCCTAGTTCACCTAACTATGGCTACACCTTC
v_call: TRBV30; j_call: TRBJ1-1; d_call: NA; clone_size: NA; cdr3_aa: CAWSLIGGRNSEAFF; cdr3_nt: TGTGCCTGGAGTCTAATCGGAGGCAGAAACAGTGAAGCTTTCTTT
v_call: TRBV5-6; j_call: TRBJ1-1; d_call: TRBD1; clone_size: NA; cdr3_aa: CASTPQQGGGRTEAFF; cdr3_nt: TGTGCCAGCACCCCTCAACAGGGGGGGGGACGGACTGAAGCTTTCTTT
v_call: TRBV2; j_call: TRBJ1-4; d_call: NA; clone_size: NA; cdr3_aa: CASSLSWDITF; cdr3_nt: TGTGCCAGCAGTCTCTCGTGGGACATCACTTTT
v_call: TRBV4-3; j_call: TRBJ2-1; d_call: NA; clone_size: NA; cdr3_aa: CASSPQGGDEQFF; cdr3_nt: TGCGCCAGCAGCCCCCAGGGAGGCGATGAGCAGTTCTTC
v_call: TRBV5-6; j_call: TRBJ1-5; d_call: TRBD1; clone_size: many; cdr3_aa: CASSPGTGKPQHF; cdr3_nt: TGTGCCAGCAGCCCTGGGACAGGGAAGCCCCAGCATTTT
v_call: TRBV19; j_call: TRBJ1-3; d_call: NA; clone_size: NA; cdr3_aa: CATTGTRGHLSGNTIYF; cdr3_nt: TGTGCCACCACCGGGACAAGGGGCCATCTCTCTGGAAACACCATATATTTT
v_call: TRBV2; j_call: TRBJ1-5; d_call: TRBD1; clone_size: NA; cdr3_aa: CAIGDRLNQPQHF; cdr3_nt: TGTGCCATTGGGGACAGACTCAATCAGCCCCAGCATTTT
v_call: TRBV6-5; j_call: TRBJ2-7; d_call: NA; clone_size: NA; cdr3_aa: CASSHVGPYEQYF; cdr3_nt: TGTGCCAGCAGCCACGTGGGCCCCTACGAGCAGTACTTC
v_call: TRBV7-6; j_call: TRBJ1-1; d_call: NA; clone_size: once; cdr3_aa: CASSLGLRQPNTEAFF; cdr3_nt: TGTGCCAGCAGCTTAGGGCTAAGACAGCCGAACACTGAAGCTTTCTTT
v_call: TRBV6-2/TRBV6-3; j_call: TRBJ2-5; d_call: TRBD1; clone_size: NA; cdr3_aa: CASSYSDRDPQTQYF; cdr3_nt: TGTGCCAGCAGTTACTCAGACAGGGACCCACAGACCCAGTACTTC
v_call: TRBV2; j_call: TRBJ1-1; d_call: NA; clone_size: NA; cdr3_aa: CASRGDIHTEAFF; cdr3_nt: TGTGCCAGCAGGGGGGACATACACACTGAAGCTTTCTTT
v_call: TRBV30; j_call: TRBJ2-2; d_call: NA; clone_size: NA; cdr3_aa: CAWSVSGGAGELFF; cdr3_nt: TGTGCCTGGAGTGTTTCGGGGGGCGCCGGGGAGCTGTTTTTT
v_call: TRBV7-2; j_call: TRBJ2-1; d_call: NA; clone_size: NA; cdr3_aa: CASSVRFSNNEQFF; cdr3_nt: TGTGCCAGCAGCGTCCGGTTTTCTAACAATGAGCAGTTCTTC
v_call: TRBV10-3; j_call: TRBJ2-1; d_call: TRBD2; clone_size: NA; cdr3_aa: CATQAGAYNEQFF; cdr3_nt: TGTGCCACCCAAGCGGGGGCCTACAATGAGCAGTTCTTC
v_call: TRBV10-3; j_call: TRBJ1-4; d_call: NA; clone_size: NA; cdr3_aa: CAISEGGRGTNEKLFF; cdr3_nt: TGTGCCATCAGTGAGGGGGGTAGGGGGACTAATGAAAAACTGTTTTTT
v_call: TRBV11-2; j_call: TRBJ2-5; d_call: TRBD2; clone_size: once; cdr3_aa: CASSLTIAGDETQYF; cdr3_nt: TGTGCCAGCAGCTTGACAATAGCGGGGGATGAGACCCAGTACTTC
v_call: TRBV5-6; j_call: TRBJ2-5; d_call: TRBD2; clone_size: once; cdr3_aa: CASSLEGAGGETQYF; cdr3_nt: TGTGCCAGCAGCTTGGAAGGGGCGGGGGGAGAGACCCAGTACTTC
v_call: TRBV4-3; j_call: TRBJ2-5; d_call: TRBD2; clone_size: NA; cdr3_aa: CASSQRLAGVPPQETQYF; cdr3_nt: TGCGCCAGCAGCCAAAGGTTAGCGGGGGTCCCGCCTCAAGAGACCCAGTACTTC
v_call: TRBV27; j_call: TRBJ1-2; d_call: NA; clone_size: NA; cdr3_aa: CASRPGTKYGYTF; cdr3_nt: TGTGCCAGCCGTCCCGGGACAAAATATGGCTACACCTTC
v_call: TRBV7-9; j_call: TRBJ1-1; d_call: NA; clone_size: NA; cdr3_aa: CASSYPTGTTTNTEAFF; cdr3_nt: TGTGCCAGCAGCTACCCGACCGGGACAACGACTAACACTGAAGCTTTCTTT
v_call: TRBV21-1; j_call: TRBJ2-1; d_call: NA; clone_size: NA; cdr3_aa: CASLYNEQFF; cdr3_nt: TGTGCCAGTCTCTACAATGAGCAGTTCTTC
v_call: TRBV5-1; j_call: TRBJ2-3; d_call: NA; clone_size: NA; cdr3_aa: CASSQGTNQEADTQYF; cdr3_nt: TGCGCCAGCAGCCAAGGGACAAACCAAGAGGCAGATACGCAGTATTTT
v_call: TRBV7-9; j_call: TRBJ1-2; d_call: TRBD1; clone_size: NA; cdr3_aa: CASSGRDRVNYGYTF; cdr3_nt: TGTGCCAGCAGCGGACGGGACAGGGTGAACTATGGCTACACCTTC
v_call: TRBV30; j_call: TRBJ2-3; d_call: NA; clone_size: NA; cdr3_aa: CASHKGTDTQYF; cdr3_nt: TGTGCCTCCCACAAAGGCACAGATACGCAGTATTTT
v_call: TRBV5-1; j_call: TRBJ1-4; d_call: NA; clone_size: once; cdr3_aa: CASSRPLDEKLFF; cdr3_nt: TGCGCCAGCAGCCGACCCCTAGATGAAAAACTGTTTTTT
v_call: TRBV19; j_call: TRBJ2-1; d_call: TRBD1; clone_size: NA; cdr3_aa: CASSIGTGYNEQFF; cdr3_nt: TGTGCCAGTAGTATCGGGACAGGGTACAATGAGCAGTTCTTC
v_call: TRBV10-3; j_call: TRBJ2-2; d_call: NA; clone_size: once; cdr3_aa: CAISVEGGELFF; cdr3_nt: TGTGCCATCAGCGTCGAGGGCGGGGAGCTGTTTTTT
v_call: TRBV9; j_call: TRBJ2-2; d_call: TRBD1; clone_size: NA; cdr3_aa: CASSVGQGAITGELFF; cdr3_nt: TGTGCCAGCAGCGTAGGGCAGGGGGCAATCACCGGGGAGCTGTTTTTT
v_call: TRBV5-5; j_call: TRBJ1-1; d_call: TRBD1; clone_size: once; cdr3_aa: CASSWTGLFMNTEAFF; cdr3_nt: TGTGCCAGCAGCTGGACAGGTTTATTCATGAACACTGAAGCTTTCTTT
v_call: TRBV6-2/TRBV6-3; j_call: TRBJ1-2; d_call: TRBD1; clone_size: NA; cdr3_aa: CASSSTGVTYGYTF; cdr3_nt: TGTGCCAGCAGTAGCACAGGGGTAACCTATGGCTACACCTTC
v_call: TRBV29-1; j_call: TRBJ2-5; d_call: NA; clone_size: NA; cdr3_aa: CSGTGTLETQYF; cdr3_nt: TGCAGCGGGACCGGGACTTTGGAGACCCAGTACTTC
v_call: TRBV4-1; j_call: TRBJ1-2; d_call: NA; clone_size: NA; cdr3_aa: CASSQGPGINYGYTF; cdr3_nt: TGCGCCAGCAGCCAGGGGCCAGGGATCAACTATGGCTACACCTTC
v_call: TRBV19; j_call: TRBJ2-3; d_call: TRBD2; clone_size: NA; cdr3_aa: CASSLTWAGGPDTQYF; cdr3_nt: TGTGCCAGTAGCCTTACCTGGGCGGGGGGGCCGGATACGCAGTATTTT
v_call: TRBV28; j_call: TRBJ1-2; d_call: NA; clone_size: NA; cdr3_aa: CASRLGVGYTF; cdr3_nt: TGTGCCAGCAGACTCGGAGTGGGCTACACCTTC
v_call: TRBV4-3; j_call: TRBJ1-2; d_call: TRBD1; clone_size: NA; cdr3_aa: CASSPGTGLYYGYTF; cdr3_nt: TGCGCCAGCAGCCCCGGGACAGGGCTCTACTATGGCTACACCTTC
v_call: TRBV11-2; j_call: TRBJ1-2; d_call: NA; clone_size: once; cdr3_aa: CASSMDSSYYGYTF; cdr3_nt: TGTGCCAGCTCGATGGACAGCAGTTACTATGGCTACACCTTC
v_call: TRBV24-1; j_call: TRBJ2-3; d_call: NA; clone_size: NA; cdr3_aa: CATKPRDTQYF; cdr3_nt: TGTGCCACCAAACCCAGAGATACGCAGTATTTT
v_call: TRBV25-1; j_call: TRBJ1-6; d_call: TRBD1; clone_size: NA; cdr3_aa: CASSPGGFGSPLHF; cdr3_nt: TGTGCCAGCAGTCCAGGGGGTTTTGGTTCACCCCTCCACTTT
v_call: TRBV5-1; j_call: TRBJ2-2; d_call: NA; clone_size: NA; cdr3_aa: CASSWDFGELFF; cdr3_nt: TGCGCCAGCAGCTGGGACTTTGGGGAGCTGTTTTTT
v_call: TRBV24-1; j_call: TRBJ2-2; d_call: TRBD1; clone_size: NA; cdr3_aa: CATQTGASTGELFF; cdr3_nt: TGTGCCACCCAGACAGGGGCGAGCACCGGGGAGCTGTTTTTT
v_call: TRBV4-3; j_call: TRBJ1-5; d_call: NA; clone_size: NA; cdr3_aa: CASSQGLGSQPQHF; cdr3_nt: TGCGCCAGCAGCCAAGGCCTAGGAAGTCAGCCCCAGCATTTT
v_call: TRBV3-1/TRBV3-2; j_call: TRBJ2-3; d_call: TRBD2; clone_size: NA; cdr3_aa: CASSQLVAGGQDTQYF; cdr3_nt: TGTGCCAGCAGCCAGTTGGTAGCGGGGGGGCAAGATACGCAGTATTTT
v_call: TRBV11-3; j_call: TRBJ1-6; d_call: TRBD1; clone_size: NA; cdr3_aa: CASSLNRGPESPLHF; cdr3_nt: TGTGCCAGCAGCTTAAACAGGGGGCCTGAGTCACCCCTCCACTTT
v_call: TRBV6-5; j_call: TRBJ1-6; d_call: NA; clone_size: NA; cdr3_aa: CASSPGVYNSPLHF; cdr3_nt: TGTGCCAGCAGTCCGGGGGTTTATAATTCACCCCTCCACTTT
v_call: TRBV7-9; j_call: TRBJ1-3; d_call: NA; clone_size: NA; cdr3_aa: CASARGVSGNTIYF; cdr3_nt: TGTGCCAGCGCCCGCGGGGTTTCTGGAAACACCATATATTTT
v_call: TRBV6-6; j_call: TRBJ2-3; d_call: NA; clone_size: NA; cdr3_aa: CASTQITDTQYF; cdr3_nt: TGTGCCAGCACCCAGATCACAGATACGCAGTATTTT
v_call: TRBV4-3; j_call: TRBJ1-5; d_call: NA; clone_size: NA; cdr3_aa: CASSPPAGANQPQHF; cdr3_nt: TGCGCCAGCAGCCCCCCCGCAGGGGCCAATCAGCCCCAGCATTTT
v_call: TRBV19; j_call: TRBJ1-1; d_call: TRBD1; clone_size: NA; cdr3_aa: CASSPDRGRNTEAFF; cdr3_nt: TGTGCCAGTAGTCCCGACAGGGGGCGCAACACTGAAGCTTTCTTT
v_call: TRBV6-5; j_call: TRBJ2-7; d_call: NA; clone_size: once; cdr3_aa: CASSYSSGSSYEQYF; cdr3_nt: TGTGCCAGCAGTTACTCGTCGGGTAGCTCCTACGAGCAGTACTTC
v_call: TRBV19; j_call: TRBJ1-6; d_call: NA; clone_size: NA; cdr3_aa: CASSGQRNSPLHF; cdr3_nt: TGTGCCAGTAGTGGCCAGAGGAATTCACCCCTCCACTTT
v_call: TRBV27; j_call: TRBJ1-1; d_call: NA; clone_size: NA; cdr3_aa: CASSLVRSRTEAFF; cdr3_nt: TGTGCCAGCAGTTTAGTACGGTCGAGAACTGAAGCTTTCTTT
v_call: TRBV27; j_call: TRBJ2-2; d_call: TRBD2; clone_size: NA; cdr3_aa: CASAGGVRRFANTGELFF; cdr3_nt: TGTGCCAGCGCGGGGGGGGTCCGCAGGTTCGCGAACACCGGGGAGCTGTTTTTT